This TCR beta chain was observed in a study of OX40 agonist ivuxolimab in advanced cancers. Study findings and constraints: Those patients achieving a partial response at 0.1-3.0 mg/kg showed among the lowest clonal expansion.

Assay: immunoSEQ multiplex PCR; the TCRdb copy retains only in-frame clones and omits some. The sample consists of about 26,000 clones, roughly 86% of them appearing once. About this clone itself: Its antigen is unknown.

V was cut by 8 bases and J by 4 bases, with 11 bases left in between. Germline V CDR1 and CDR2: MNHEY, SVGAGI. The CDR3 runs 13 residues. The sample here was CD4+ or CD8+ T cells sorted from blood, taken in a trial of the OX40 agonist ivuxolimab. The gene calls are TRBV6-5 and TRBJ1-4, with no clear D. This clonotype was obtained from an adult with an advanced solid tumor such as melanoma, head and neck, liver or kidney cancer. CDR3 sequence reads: CASSIQHNEKLFF. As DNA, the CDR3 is TGTGCCAGCTCCATACAGCATAATGAAAAACTGTTTTTT.